The next 22 T cell receptor beta chains were all read from a single sample in a study of blood T cell repertoires in COVID-19. Repertoires were generated with immunoSEQ multiplex PCR, while TCRdb's copy carries only in-frame clones and drops some. The sample lists about 36,000 clones; about 88% were seen once. The specimen sequenced was peripheral blood. Source of these receptors: a human donor in a cohort sampled during active COVID-19.

The CDR3 spells CASSGPTGVEFF. CDR3 nucleotide sequence: TGTGCCAGCAGCGGGCCCACCGGGGTGGAGTTCTTC. The chain employs TRBV9 and TRBJ2-1, with D perhaps TRBD2 (5 bases). Germline CDR1 SGDLS, CDR2 YYNGEE. This CDR3 comprises 12 residues. V was pared by 3 bases and J by 14 bases, with 15 bases between.

The chain uses TRBV9 and TRBJ2-3; 10 bases align to TRBD2. Trimming cost V 4 bases and J 4 bases; bases outside gene matches: 3. This CDR3 is built from 14 residues. In germline, CDR1 is SGDLS, CDR2 YYNGEE. The CDR3 sequence is CASSFSGGADTQYF. The CDR3 DNA reads TGTGCCAGCAGCTTCAGCGGGGGGGCAGATACGCAGTATTTT.

V gene TRBV2 combines with J gene TRBJ1-2; a weak D match, TRBD1 (6 bases). Germline V gene sequence: CDR1 SNHLY, CDR2 FYNNEI. The CDR3 contains 11 residues. The germline V and J ends were trimmed by 6 bases and 8 bases, with 10 bases remaining between them. CDR3 region: CASRSGEGYTF. The DNA for the CDR3 is TGTGCCAGCAGGTCAGGGGAAGGCTACACCTTC.

This clone was detected once. CDR3 region: CASSGEDTEAFF. The CDR3 nucleotides read TGTGCCAGCTCAGGAGAGGACACTGAAGCTTTCTTT. V is TRBV18 and J is TRBJ1-1; unclear D gene. The CDR3 covers 12 residues. CDR1 is KGHSH, CDR2 LQKENI, per germline. The V and J ends lost 5 bases and 3 bases respectively, with 7 bases between them.

The gene calls are TRBV7-9 and TRBJ2-7; no definite D call. CDR3 length: 14 residues. The V and J ends lost 2 bases and 2 bases respectively, with 10 bases between them. Germline CDR1 and CDR2: SEHNR and FQNEAQ (reference sequence). CDR3 region: CASSLTAVPYEQYF. The DNA of the CDR3 is TGTGCCAGCAGCTTAACCGCGGTCCCCTACGAGCAGTACTTC. The full variable domain, rest sourced from reference TRBV7-9 and TRBJ2-7, is DTGVSQNPRHKITKRGQNVTFRCDPISEHNRLYWYRQTLGQGPEFLTYFQNEAQLEKSRLLSDRFSAERPKGSFSTLEIQRTEQGDSAMYLCASSLTAVPYEQYFGPGTRLTVT.

The chain combines TRBV6-5 with TRBJ2-1; 11 bases line up with TRBD2. This CDR3 comprises 16 residues. CDR1 is MNHEY, CDR2 SVGAGI, per germline. V was clipped by 0 bases and J by 8 bases; unmatched bases: 6. The chain's CDR3 is CASSYSGTSGSDEQFF. The CDR3 nucleotides read TGTGCCAGCAGTTACTCTGGGACTAGCGGTTCCGATGAGCAGTTCTTC.

The chain employs TRBV27 and TRBJ2-2, with a tentative D call TRBD2 (6 bases). Trimming took 6 bases from V and 5 from J, leaving 10 bases between them. The CDR3 has 13 residues. Germline V gives CDR1 MNHEY, CDR2 SMNVEV (reference sequence). The CDR3 here is CASSSGGTGELFF. In nucleotides, the CDR3 is TGTGCCAGCAGCTCCGGGGGAACCGGGGAGCTGTTTTTT.

V and J are TRBV3-1 (or the pseudogene TRBV3-2) and TRBJ2-2, with D perhaps matching TRBD1 (6 bases). The length of the CDR3 is 15 residues. Between the trimmed V and J ends, which lost 5 bases and 5 bases, there was a span of 15 bases. Germline CDR1 reads LGHDT; CDR2 reads YNNKEL (reference sequence). The DNA of the CDR3 is TGTGCCAGCAGCGTCCGCAGGGGTGAGACCGGGGAGCTGTTTTTT. Translated: CASSVRRGETGELFF.

V and J are TRBV15 and TRBJ2-3; tentatively, D is TRBD2 (6 bases). This CDR3 region has 16 residues. Trimming took 0 bases from V and 4 from J, leaving 14 bases between them. Germline CDR1 and CDR2: LNHNV and YYDKDF (reference sequence). CDR3 bases: TGTGCCACCAGCAGAGATCGGGTTCCGGGGGCAGATACGCAGTATTTT. It codes for CATSRDRVPGADTQYF.

This chain joins TRBV28 and TRBJ2-7; TRBD2 matches 7 bases. CDR1 is MDHEN and CDR2 is SYDVKM in the germline V gene. Unmatched junction bases numbered 12, after V lost 5 bases and J lost 2 bases. CDR3 length: 16 amino acids. The CDR3 protein is CASSTPTSPVPYEQYF. The CDR3 DNA is TGTGCCAGCAGTACCCCGACTAGCCCGGTCCCCTACGAGCAGTACTTC.

The genes are TRBV7-2 and TRBJ1-2, with TRBD1 as a possible D gene (5 bases). Trimming removed 3 bases from V and 8 bases from J, with 16 bases in between. This CDR3 is built from 14 residues. The germline V gene encodes CDR1 SGHTA and CDR2 FQGNSA. CDR3 DNA: TGTGCCAGCAGCTTGTCCCCGGGACTCAGGGGCTACACCTTC. As protein: CASSLSPGLRGYTF.

The chain combines TRBV11-2 with TRBJ1-1; no reliable D call. The CDR3 consists of 14 residues. V lost 5 bases to trimming and J lost 1 base, with 11 bases between them. From germline, CDR1 is SGHAT and CDR2 FQNNGV. In DNA, the CDR3 is TGTGCCAGCAGCGTAAGTCGAGGGAACACTGAAGCTTTCTTT. Its protein product is CASSVSRGNTEAFF. Full variable domain (remainder filled in from reference TRBV11-2 and TRBJ1-1): EAGVAQSPRYKIIEKRQSVAFWCNPISGHATLYWYQQILGQGPKLLIQFQNNGVVDDSQLPKDRFSAERLKGVDSTLKIQPAKLEDSAVYLCASSVSRGNTEAFFGQGTRLTVV.

The chain joins TRBV3-1 (or the pseudogene TRBV3-2) to TRBJ2-1, with D perhaps matching TRBD2 (5 bases). V lost 3 bases and J 7 bases, leaving 13 bases between the germline ends. This CDR3 region has 14 residues. From germline, CDR1 is LGHDT and CDR2 YNNKEL (reference sequence). DNA for the CDR3: TGTGCCAGCAGCCAGGCGGGCCGGTGGAATGAGCAGTTCTTC. Amino acids: CASSQAGRWNEQFF.

The chain links TRBV24-1 to TRBJ2-7; 7 nucleotides match TRBD1. This CDR3 is built from 15 residues. CDR1 and CDR2 from the germline V gene are KGHDR and SFDVKD. V was clipped by 2 bases and J by 4 bases; unmatched bases: 7. CDR3 region: CATSDSTGKGYEQYF. The CDR3 DNA reads as TGTGCCACCAGTGATTCGACAGGGAAGGGGTACGAGCAGTACTTC.

The rearrangement joins TRBV6-4 to TRBJ2-1; TRBD2 matches at 13 bases. V was clipped by 5 bases and J by 2 bases; unmatched bases: 15. Germline CDR1 reads MRHNA; CDR2 reads SNTAGT. CDR3 length: 20 residues. The CDR3 sequence is CASSLPEPGLAGYPYNEQFF. The DNA for the CDR3 is TGTGCCAGCAGTCTCCCCGAACCGGGACTAGCGGGGTATCCCTACAATGAGCAGTTCTTC.

The V call is TRBV28, the J call TRBJ1-5, with TRBD1 matching 9 bases. Per the germline V gene, CDR1 is MDHEN and CDR2 is SYDVKM. Trimming took 4 bases from V and 0 from J; bases not matched to a gene: 10. The CDR3 extends over 18 amino acids. The chain's CDR3 is CASSSLGQGLHSNQPQHF. The DNA for the CDR3 is TGTGCCAGCAGTTCCTTAGGACAGGGGCTCCATAGCAATCAGCCCCAGCATTTT.

The chain has TRBV5-1 and TRBJ2-7; the D gene is possibly TRBD1 (6 bases). The CDR3 contains 14 residues. Trimming cost V 2 bases and J 2 bases, with 11 bases left between them. Germline CDR1 reads SGHRS; CDR2 reads YFSETQ. Here the CDR3 DNA reads TGCGCCAGCAGCTTCTCAGGGGCTGCCTACGAGCAGTACTTC. Translating it yields CASSFSGAAYEQYF.

The chain links TRBV5-1 to TRBJ1-3; TRBD1 might be the D (5 bases). The germline gives CDR1 SGHRS, CDR2 YFSETQ. V was trimmed by 4 bases and J by 4 bases, leaving 15 bases between them. This CDR3 has 15 residues. CDR3 loop: CASSIGGTVGNTIYF. In DNA, the CDR3 is TGCGCCAGCAGCATTGGGGGGACGGTCGGAAACACCATATATTTT.

The table lists this clone with a few counts. The junction shows a germline mismatch at one end, possibly a read error. The rearrangement joins TRBV5-6 to TRBJ2-7, with TRBD1 identical over 8 bases. Germline CDR1 SGHDT, CDR2 YYEEEE. There are 12 residues in the CDR3. The DNA of the CDR3 is TGTGCCAGCAGTCGAGGACAGGGACTTACCCACTTC. It yields the protein CASSRGQGLTHF.

This chain connects TRBV12-3 or TRBV12-4 to TRBJ2-5, with D possibly being TRBD2 (6 bases). The V gene lost 2 bases and the J gene lost 3 bases, with 7 bases spanning the gap. The CDR3 runs 13 residues. The CDR3 protein is CASSLWGEETQYF. In DNA, the CDR3 is TGTGCCAGCAGTTTATGGGGGGAAGAGACCCAGTACTTC.

The rearrangement joins TRBV27 to TRBJ2-7, with 13 positions matching TRBD2. CDR3 length: 15 amino acids. The V gene's germline CDR1 is MNHEY and CDR2 SMNVEV (reference sequence). V lost 5 bases to trimming and J lost 6 bases; unmatched junction nucleotides: 7. The CDR3 DNA reads TGTGCCAGCAGTGCCGGGGGACTAGCGGGGACCGAGCAGTACTTC. Its protein product is CASSAGGLAGTEQYF.

The chain combines TRBV2 with TRBJ1-4; weak D call: TRBD1 (6 bases). CDR1 SNHLY and CDR2 FYNNEI come from the germline V gene. V lost 6 bases to trimming and J lost 3 bases, with 14 bases between them. The CDR3 is 15 residues long. Here the CDR3 reads CASRVSGAANEKLFF. The CDR3 region has the DNA TGTGCCAGCAGGGTTTCAGGGGCAGCTAATGAAAAACTGTTTTTT.